One sample yielded the 4 T cell receptor beta chains listed below, sequenced in a study of T cell changes during pregnancy in multiple sclerosis. Repertoires were generated with immunoSEQ multiplex PCR, while TCRdb's copy carries only in-frame clones and drops some. The sample records approximately 130,000 clones, under 95% being singletons. The sample consisted of peripheral blood, taken before pregnancy. Receptors originate from a female donor with multiple sclerosis, enrolled in a pregnancy study.

The genes are TRBV2 and TRBJ1-2, with a possible D match to TRBD1 (5 bases). V lost 4 bases and J lost 4, with 13 bases in between. This CDR3 is 14 amino acids long. The germline CDR1 and CDR2 sequences are SNHLY and FYNNEI. As DNA, the CDR3 is TGTGCCAGCAGTGTGGCGGCCCAGGGCTATGGCTACACCTTC. Residues: CASSVAAQGYGYTF.

The chain recombines TRBV9 with TRBJ1-3; D gene unclear. The CDR3 consists of 15 residues. Trimming removed 0 bases at V and 0 bases at J, with 7 bases between. Germline V gene data show CDR1 as SGDLS and CDR2 as YYNGEE. The CDR3 here is CASSVESDSGNTIYF. The DNA of the CDR3 is TGTGCCAGCAGCGTAGAGTCAGACTCTGGAAACACCATATATTTT.

As regards this clone: The junction shows a germline mismatch at one end, possibly a read error. J is TRBJ1-2 and V is TRBV27; 7 bases fit TRBD1. The CDR3 is 13 amino acids. Per the germline V gene, CDR1 is MNHEY and CDR2 is SMNVEV (reference sequence). CDR3 in amino acids: CAGRVTGAKGYTF. CDR3 DNA sequence: TGTGCCGGCAGGGTAACAGGGGCTAAGGGCTACACCTTC.

The chain carries TRBV5-1 and TRBJ1-2; 7 bases align to TRBD1. The CDR3 extends over 14 amino acids. CDR1 SGHRS and CDR2 YFSETQ come from the germline V gene. V shed 4 bases and J 4 bases; nucleotides not matched to a gene: 7. The CDR3 region is CASSNRDSRYGYTF. CDR3 nucleotide sequence: TGCGCCAGCAGCAACCGGGACAGCCGCTATGGCTACACCTTC.